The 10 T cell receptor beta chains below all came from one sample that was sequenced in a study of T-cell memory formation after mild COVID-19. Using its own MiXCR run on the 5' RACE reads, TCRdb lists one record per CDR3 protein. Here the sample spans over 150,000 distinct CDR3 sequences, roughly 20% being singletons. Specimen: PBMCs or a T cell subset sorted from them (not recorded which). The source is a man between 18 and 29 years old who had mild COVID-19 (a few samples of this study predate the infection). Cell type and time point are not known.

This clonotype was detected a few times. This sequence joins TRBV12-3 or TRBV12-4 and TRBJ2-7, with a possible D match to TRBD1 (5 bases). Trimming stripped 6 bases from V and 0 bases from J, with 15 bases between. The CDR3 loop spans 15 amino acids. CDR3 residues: CASSPNPGPSYEQYV. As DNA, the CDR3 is TGTGCCAGCAGCCCGAACCCAGGGCCCTCCTACGAGCAGTACGTC.

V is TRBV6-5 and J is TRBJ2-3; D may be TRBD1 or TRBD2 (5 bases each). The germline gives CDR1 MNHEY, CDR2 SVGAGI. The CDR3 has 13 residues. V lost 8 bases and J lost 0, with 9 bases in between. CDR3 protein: CASRDLSTDTQYF. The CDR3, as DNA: TGTGCCAGCCGGGACCTGAGCACAGATACGCAGTATTTT.

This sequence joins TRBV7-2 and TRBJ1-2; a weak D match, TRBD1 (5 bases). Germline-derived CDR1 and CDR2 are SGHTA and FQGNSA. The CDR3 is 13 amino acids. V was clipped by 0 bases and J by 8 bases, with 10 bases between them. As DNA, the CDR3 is TGTGCCAGCAGCTTAGCGCTCGGGGCAGGCTACACCTTC. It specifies CASSLALGAGYTF.

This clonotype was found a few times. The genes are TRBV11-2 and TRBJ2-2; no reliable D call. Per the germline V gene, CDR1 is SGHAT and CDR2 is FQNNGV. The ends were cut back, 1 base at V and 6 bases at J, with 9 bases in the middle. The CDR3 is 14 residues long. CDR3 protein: CASSLVGLPGELFF. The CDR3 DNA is TGTGCCAGCAGCTTAGTCGGCCTGCCCGGGGAGCTGTTTTTT.

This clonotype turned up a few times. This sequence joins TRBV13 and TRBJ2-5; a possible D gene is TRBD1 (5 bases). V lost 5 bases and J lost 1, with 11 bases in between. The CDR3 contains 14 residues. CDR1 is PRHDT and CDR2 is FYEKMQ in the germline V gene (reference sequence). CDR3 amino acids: CASSKDTFQETQYF. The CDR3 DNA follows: TGTGCCAGCAGCAAGGACACTTTCCAAGAGACCCAGTACTTC.

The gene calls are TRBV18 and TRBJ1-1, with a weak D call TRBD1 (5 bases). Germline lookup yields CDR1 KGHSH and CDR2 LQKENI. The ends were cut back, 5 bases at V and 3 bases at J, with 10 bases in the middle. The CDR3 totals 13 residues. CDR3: CASSEGMDTEAFF. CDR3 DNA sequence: TGTGCCAGCTCAGAGGGGATGGACACTGAAGCTTTCTTT.

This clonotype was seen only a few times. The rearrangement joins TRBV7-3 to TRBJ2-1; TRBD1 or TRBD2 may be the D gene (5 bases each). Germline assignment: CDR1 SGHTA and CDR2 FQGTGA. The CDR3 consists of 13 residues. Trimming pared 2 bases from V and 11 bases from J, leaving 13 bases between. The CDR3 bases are TGTGCCAGCAGCTTACGGGACGACTCAAAGCAGTTCTTC. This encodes CASSLRDDSKQFF.

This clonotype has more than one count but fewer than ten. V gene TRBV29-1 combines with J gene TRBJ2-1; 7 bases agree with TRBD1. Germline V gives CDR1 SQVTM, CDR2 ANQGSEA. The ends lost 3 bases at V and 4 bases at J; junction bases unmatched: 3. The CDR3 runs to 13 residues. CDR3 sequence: CSVDNRGYNEQFF. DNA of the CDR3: TGCAGCGTTGATAACAGGGGATACAATGAGCAGTTCTTC.

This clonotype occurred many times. CDR3: CASSFADRGSGYTF. DNA for the CDR3: TGTGCCAGCAGCTTCGCGGACAGGGGCTCTGGCTACACCTTC. The J gene is TRBJ1-2, the V gene TRBV7-9; TRBD1 matches 9 bases. Trimming cost V 3 bases and J 7 bases; bases outside gene matches: 6. The CDR3 totals 14 residues. Germline values: CDR1 SEHNR, CDR2 FQNEAQ (reference sequence). Variable domain in full (rest from reference TRBV7-9 and TRBJ1-2): DTGVSQNPRHKITKRGQNVTFRCDPISEHNRLYWYRQTLGQGPEFLTYFQNEAQLEKSRLLSDRFSAERPKGSFSTLEIQRTEQGDSAMYLCASSFADRGSGYTFGSGTRLTVV.

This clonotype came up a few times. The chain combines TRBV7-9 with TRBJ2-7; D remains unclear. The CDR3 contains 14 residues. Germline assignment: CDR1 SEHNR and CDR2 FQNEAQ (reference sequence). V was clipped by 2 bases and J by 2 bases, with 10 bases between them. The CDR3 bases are TGTGCCAGCAGCTTATCGACGGGCCCCTACGAGCAGTACTTC. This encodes CASSLSTGPYEQYF.